A single T cell receptor beta chain is shown here with its context. The antigen is not known. The CDR3 length is 14 residues. Germline V gene data show CDR1 as MNHNS and CDR2 as SASEGT. This specimen belongs to a study of T cells expressing NK-cell markers. Regarding the study as a whole: The CD3+CD56-NKG2C+ fraction was also led by these clonotypes in a handful of donors.

From its re-call of the 5' RACE reads, TCRdb lists each CDR3 protein once, without DNA. Its table lists about 260,000 distinct CDR3 sequences. The specimen was blood T cells: a sorted CD56 or NKG2C T cell subset, CD4+ or CD8+ T cells, or bulk PBMC T cells (not recorded which). The receptor's source is a man between 18 and 35 years old in good health. V gene TRBV6-1 combines with J gene TRBJ1-6. The CDR3 here is CASGGGTSTSPLHF.